This T cell receptor beta chain was captured by sequencing in a study of PD-1 blockade in classical Hodgkin lymphoma (dated by TCRdb to 2018 to 2020). About the full investigation: Nivolumab dosing was 3 mg/kg intravenously every 2 weeks, continuing until either disease progression or unacceptable toxicity. To define a peripheral blood immune signature of response to PD-1 blockade in classical Hodgkin lymphoma, the study combined TCR beta sequencing with CyTOF. Overall results and qualifications from the work: Patients starting nivolumab less than 1 year after ASCT had lower diversity and were excluded from later analyses to avoid confounding by immune reconstitution. The study was limited to a single clinical trial cohort, and causes of repertoire differences, possibly disease activity or prior therapy, remained undefined. Baseline TCR diversity was reported as lower in newly diagnosed patients than in healthy donors, and lower still in relapsed/refractory patients. Baseline diversity similar to that of newly diagnosed patients was observed in trial patients achieving complete response, whereas significantly lower diversity was observed in partial responders and progressors. By C4D1, a significant rise was seen in CD4+ TCR diversity but not in CD8+ TCR diversity (p=0.0027 vs p=0.16), and the rise was most apparent among complete responders (p=0.02).

Per the publication, the time point label means: cycle 1 day 1 (C1D1), immediately before nivolumab initiation. Every trial patient had relapsed after autologous stem cell transplantation, and cohorts A, B and C differed in prior brentuximab vedotin exposure. A total of 56 patients with relapsed/refractory classical Hodgkin lymphoma made up the trial cohort, and each patient's best overall response was complete response, partial response or progressive disease. In the multi-cohort phase II CheckMate 205 trial, trial patients received single-agent nivolumab. Best overall response was determined by an independent review committee according to the 2007 International Working Group response criteria. Trial PBMCs were collected immediately before nivolumab initiation (C1D1) and during therapy at cycle 2 day 1 and cycle 4 day 1. Peripheral blood was collected in 8 mL Vacutainer Cell Preparation Tubes, from which PBMCs were isolated by centrifugation and then cryopreserved.

V is pared back by 3 bases and J by 5 bases, with 16 bases lying between the germline termini. The germline V gene (reference sequence) provides CDR1 LNHDA and CDR2 SQIVND. The CDR3 sequence holds 15 residues, the cysteine and phenylalanine included. This entry keeps only the CDR3 DNA: 45 bases, framed from base 1. Genomic DNA was isolated using the Qiagen DNeasy kit from unsorted PBMCs as well as from negatively selected CD4+ and CD8+ fractions. TCR beta CDR3 regions were subjected to amplification by immunoSEQ multiplex PCR with primers that anneal to V and J segments. A synthetic immune receptor repertoire was used to minimize amplification bias, and any remaining bias was removed computationally after sequencing. The paper's processing steps were these. Custom Python scripts were used to quantify repertoire diversity as the Shannon entropy index. Unsorted, CD4+ and CD8+ repertoires were analyzed separately, except in combined analyses where CD4+ and CD8+ sequences were merged in silico. Clonal expansion was defined as a frequency increase of at least 2-fold after treatment compared with C1D1, and clones undetected at baseline were assigned a pseudocount of 0.5. Singleton clones were defined as clones with 0 or 1 copy at C1D1, and non-singleton clones were defined as clones with 2 or more copies. By matching protein sequences in sorted samples from the same patient, clones expanded in unsorted samples were annotated as CD4+, CD8+ or unknown. Diversity changes from C1D1 to C4D1 were tested in paired samples using Wilcoxon tests. TCRdb obtained this table from immuneACCESS and retained in-frame rearrangements with V and J assigned. These tables miss some clones; where compared with another copy, unresolved V genes account for less than half of the shortfall, and the remainder is unexplained. The V and J calls and clone size were taken over from that table, and D and trimming were inferred from the DNA. This sample is represented by fewer than 45,000 clones; 76% of them were singletons. The ten largest account for roughly 9.7% of the sample.

Notes on this clone: Its cognate antigen has yet to be identified. One base away there is no much larger clone; base qualities are not given.

The sequencing used peripheral blood mononuclear cells (PBMCs), collected at baseline. This receptor was obtained from a human donor with classical Hodgkin lymphoma. The chain links TRBV19 with TRBJ2-5, with the D gene uncertain. The CDR3 corresponds to CASSMGIFAEETQYF. The sequenced DNA is TGTGCCAGTAGTATGGGGATCTTCGCAGAGGAGACCCAGTACTTC. With the rest looked up from the reference TRBV19 and TRBJ2-5 genes rather than sequenced, the full variable domain is DGGITQSPKYLFRKEGQNVTLSCEQNLNHDAMYWYRQDPGQGLRLIYYSQIVNDFQKGDIAEGYSVSREKKESFPLTVTSAQKNPTAFYLCASSMGIFAEETQYFGPGTRLLVL.